Below, 23 T cell receptor beta chains from the same sample are listed, as sequenced in a study of cytomegalovirus exposure and HLA in healthy donors. PCR primers comprised 60 Vbeta and 13 Jbeta primers. Using immunoSEQ multiplex PCR, the repertoire was profiled, and TCRdb retains in-frame clones only, with some absent. The profile covers around 130,000 clones, with 75% to 85% appearing a single time and around 4.1% taken by the ten largest. What was sequenced was PBMCs. Receptor source: a woman aged 40 to 50 in good health and CMV-seronegative.

There are a few counts of this clone. The gene calls are TRBV4-2 and TRBJ2-2, with a tentative D call TRBD2 (5 bases). This CDR3 spans 12 amino acids. The V and J ends lost 0 bases and 9 bases respectively, with 5 bases between them. CDR1 and CDR2 from the germline V gene are LGHNA and YNFKEQ. The DNA for the CDR3 is TGTGCCAGCAGCCAAGACGGGAGGGAGCTGTTTTTT. Translated, it gives CASSQDGRELFF.

The chain links TRBV29-1 to TRBJ1-2; unclear D gene. The germline V gene has CDR1 SQVTM and CDR2 ANQGSEA. V lost 2 bases and J lost 3, with 22 bases in between. The CDR3 extends over 17 amino acids. In DNA form, the CDR3 reads TGCAGCGTTGAAAGGACCACTTCCAGCGGAGGGTACTATGGCTACACCTTC. This sequence encodes CSVERTTSSGGYYGYTF.

The CDR3 spells CASSLDAGHYGYTF. CDR3 coding DNA: TGTGCCAGCAGCTTAGATGCAGGGCACTATGGCTACACCTTC. V usage is TRBV7-8 and J usage is TRBJ1-2; tentatively, D is TRBD1 (5 bases). The CDR3 has 14 residues. V was clipped by 1 base and J by 3 bases, with 9 bases between them. Looked up from germline, CDR1 is SGHVS and CDR2 is FQNEAQ.

The J gene is TRBJ2-2, the V gene TRBV5-1; a possible D gene is TRBD1 (8 bases). The CDR3 spans 15 residues. Germline V CDR1 and CDR2: SGHRS, YFSETQ. V was shortened by 5 bases and J by 5 bases, with 16 bases between the two germline ends. The CDR3 sequence is CASRSTGGDTGELFF. As DNA, the CDR3 is TGCGCCAGCAGGTCTACAGGGGGGGATACCGGGGAGCTGTTTTTT.

The chain recombines TRBV5-4 with TRBJ2-1, with 8 bases fitting TRBD2. The CDR3 loop spans 15 amino acids. Germline CDR1 is SGHNT and CDR2 is YYREEE (reference sequence). V trimming: 4 bases; J trimming: 6 bases; junction bases outside the gene matches: 9. The CDR3 bases are TGTGCCAGCAGCGGTCGGGGGGGGGATGTCAATGAGCAGTTCTTC. Amino acid sequence: CASSGRGGDVNEQFF.

The chain employs TRBV10-2 and TRBJ1-1; 7 nucleotides agree with TRBD1. Germline CDR1 and CDR2: WSHSY and SAAADI. This CDR3 is 14 amino acids long. V was clipped by 6 bases and J by 5 bases; unmatched bases: 9. CDR3 nucleotide sequence: TGCGCCAGCAGAGTAACCAGGGGGGTGACTGAAGCTTTCTTT. Its protein is CASRVTRGVTEAFF.

In this sample, this clone turned up a few times. This chain joins TRBV7-9 and TRBJ2-7, with D unclear. This CDR3 region has 13 residues. V shed 1 base and J shed 0 bases, with 4 bases lying between them. Germline-derived CDR1 and CDR2 are SEHNR and FQNEAQ (reference sequence). The CDR3 coding sequence is TGTGCCAGCAGCTTAGTCAGCTCCTACGAGCAGTACTTC. Translation gives CASSLVSSYEQYF.

The chain uses TRBV4-2 and TRBJ1-1; a possible D gene is TRBD1 (6 bases). Germline assignment: CDR1 LGHNA and CDR2 YNFKEQ. This CDR3 comprises 12 residues. V was shortened by 5 bases and J by 6 bases, with 10 bases between the two germline ends. The CDR3 sequence: CASSLGGAEAFF. DNA of the CDR3: TGTGCCAGCAGCTTAGGGGGTGCTGAAGCTTTCTTT.

The chain is built from TRBV6-1 and TRBJ1-2; TRBD1 aligns across 8 bases. V gave up 6 bases and J gave up 5 bases; unmatched junction bases: 8. The CDR3 loop spans 14 amino acids. Germline V CDR1 and CDR2: MNHNS, SASEGT. Here the CDR3 DNA reads TGTGCCAGCAGACGCGACAGGGGCCGGTATGGCTACACCTTC. Residues: CASRRDRGRYGYTF.

This clone came up a few times. The rearrangement joins TRBV6-6 to TRBJ1-3; a possible D gene is TRBD1 (6 bases). The CDR3 is 15 amino acids. V lost 6 bases, J lost 2 bases, and 14 bases lay in between. Germline V lookup: CDR1 MNHNY, CDR2 SVGAGI (reference sequence). The CDR3 bases are TGTGCCAGCAGCCCACAAGGGGGGGCTGGAAACACCATATATTTT. It codes for CASSPQGGAGNTIYF.

The table lists this clone with a count of one. The rearrangement joins TRBV9 to TRBJ2-3; maybe TRBD2 (6 bases). The CDR3 runs 13 residues. Trimming left V 6 bases short and J 6 bases short, with 14 bases between. Germline CDR1 and CDR2: SGDLS and YYNGEE. The CDR3 spells CASTRAGGDTQYF. The CDR3 coding sequence is TGTGCCAGCACGAGGGCAGGAGGGGATACGCAGTATTTT.

The chain employs TRBV11-1 and TRBJ2-1; 9 nucleotides match TRBD1. V trimming: 2 bases; J trimming: 5 bases; junction bases outside the gene matches: 7. Germline V gene lookup returns CDR1 SGHAT and CDR2 FQDESV (reference sequence). This CDR3 has 16 residues. The CDR3 sequence: CASSLPLWDRDNEQFF. The CDR3 DNA follows: TGTGCCAGCAGCTTACCCCTCTGGGACAGGGACAATGAGCAGTTCTTC.

V is TRBV5-1 and J is TRBJ1-1; 9 bases are shared with TRBD1. CDR3 size: 16 residues. Germline CDR1 SGHRS, CDR2 YFSETQ. V lost 3 bases, J lost 1 base, and 7 bases stayed unmatched. The CDR3 bases are TGCGCCAGCAGCTGGACTACGGGACAGGGGAACACTGAAGCTTTCTTT. It encodes CASSWTTGQGNTEAFF. The complete variable domain, with remaining parts taken from reference TRBV5-1 and TRBJ1-1, reads KAGVTQTPRYLIKTRGQQVTLSCSPISGHRSVSWYQQTPGQGLQFLFEYFSETQRNKGNFPGRFSGRQFSNSRSEMNVSTLELGDSALYLCASSWTTGQGNTEAFFGQGTRLTVV.

The genes are TRBV4-3 and TRBJ2-1, with D perhaps matching TRBD2 (5 bases). The germline V gene has CDR1 LGHNA and CDR2 YSLEER. V lost 0 bases to trimming and J lost 11 bases, with 17 bases between them. CDR3 length equals 15 residues. The CDR3 protein is CASSQDIAGRGQQFF. DNA of the CDR3: TGCGCCAGCAGCCAAGATATTGCCGGCCGAGGGCAGCAGTTCTTC.

V is TRBV29-1 and J is TRBJ1-2, with 9 bases that match TRBD1. The CDR3 runs to 13 residues. Germline V gene data show CDR1 as SQVTM and CDR2 as ANQGSEA. V gave up 4 bases and J gave up 5 bases; unmatched junction bases: 5. The CDR3 nucleotides read TGCAGCGTTGCGAGGACAGGGGAGTATGGCTACACCTTC. Residues: CSVARTGEYGYTF.

The CDR3 loop reads CASSQGSFTDTQYF. The CDR3 nucleotides are TGCGCCAGCAGCCAAGGTTCATTCACAGATACGCAGTATTTT. This chain links TRBV4-1 with TRBJ2-3; D is ambiguous. V was trimmed by 1 base and J by 2 bases, leaving 7 bases between them. CDR3 size: 14 residues. In germline, CDR1 is MGHRA, CDR2 YSYEKL.

The J gene is TRBJ2-3, the V gene TRBV27; maybe TRBD2 (6 bases). Germline CDR1 and CDR2: MNHEY and SMNVEV (reference sequence). The germline V and J ends were trimmed by 3 bases and 2 bases, with 15 bases remaining between them. This CDR3 has 16 amino acids. CDR3 in amino acids: CASSLGGIPPTDTQYF. The CDR3 DNA reads TGTGCCAGCAGTTTGGGCGGGATCCCCCCCACAGATACGCAGTATTTT.

A few counts support this clone. The rearrangement uses TRBV5-5 and TRBJ1-1; weak D call: TRBD1 (6 bases). This CDR3 region has 14 residues. Germline CDR1 SGHKS, CDR2 YYEKEE (reference sequence). Trimming stripped 3 bases from V and 7 bases from J, with 16 bases between. The CDR3 loop is CASSSQGTRSEAFF. The DNA for the CDR3 is TGTGCCAGCAGCTCGCAGGGGACGAGGAGTGAAGCTTTCTTT.

V usage is TRBV27 and J usage is TRBJ2-2, with 7 bases matching TRBD1. This CDR3 is 13 amino acids long. Germline CDR1 and CDR2: MNHEY and SMNVEV (reference sequence). J was trimmed by 6 bases and V by 6 bases; bases with no gene match: 4. The CDR3 region is CASSPGGPGELFF. The CDR3 DNA follows: TGTGCCAGCAGCCCAGGGGGTCCCGGGGAGCTGTTTTTT.

The count of this clone is one. This sequence joins TRBV29-1 and TRBJ2-3, with TRBD1 identical over 7 bases. V was pared by 4 bases and J by 5 bases, with 6 bases of the junction left unmatched. Per germline, CDR1 SQVTM and CDR2 ANQGSEA. There are 13 residues in the CDR3. The CDR3, as DNA: TGCAGCGTTGGACAGGGCGTATTAGATACGCAGTATTTT. Amino acid sequence: CSVGQGVLDTQYF.

The V and J genes are TRBV2 and TRBJ1-1; TRBD1 is a possible D gene (6 bases). The V gene's germline CDR1 is SNHLY and CDR2 FYNNEI. With 8 bases removed from V and 1 base from J, the gap between germline ends came to 17 bases. The CDR3 spans 15 residues. In nucleotides, the CDR3 is TGTGCCAGCTCGGGGCCCCAGGGGCCGAACACTGAAGCTTTCTTT. Translation: CASSGPQGPNTEAFF. Complete variable domain (other parts from reference TRBV2 and TRBJ1-1): EPEVTQTPSHQVTQMGQEVILRCVPISNHLYFYWYRQILGQKVEFLVSFYNNEISEKSEIFDDQFSVERPDGSNFTLKIRSTKLEDSAMYFCASSGPQGPNTEAFFGQGTRLTVV.

The chain employs TRBV6-5 and TRBJ1-5, with 8 bases lining up with TRBD1. With V trimmed by 5 bases and J by 4 bases, 4 bases remained unmatched. Germline V gene lookup returns CDR1 MNHEY and CDR2 SVGAGI. The CDR3 has 14 amino acids. CDR3 region: CASSGQGRNQPQHF. The CDR3 DNA reads as TGTGCCAGCAGTGGACAGGGACGGAATCAGCCCCAGCATTTT.

This chain connects TRBV5-6 to TRBJ2-7, with 11 bases lining up with TRBD2. CDR1 and CDR2 from the germline V gene are SGHDT and YYEEEE. After removal of 3 bases from V and 7 bases from J, the junction contained 12 bases not matched to a gene. There are 16 residues in the CDR3. DNA for the CDR3: TGTGCCAGCAGCTCCGCACTAGCGGGGGAGGCGGGGGAGCAGTACTTC. Protein: CASSSALAGEAGEQYF.